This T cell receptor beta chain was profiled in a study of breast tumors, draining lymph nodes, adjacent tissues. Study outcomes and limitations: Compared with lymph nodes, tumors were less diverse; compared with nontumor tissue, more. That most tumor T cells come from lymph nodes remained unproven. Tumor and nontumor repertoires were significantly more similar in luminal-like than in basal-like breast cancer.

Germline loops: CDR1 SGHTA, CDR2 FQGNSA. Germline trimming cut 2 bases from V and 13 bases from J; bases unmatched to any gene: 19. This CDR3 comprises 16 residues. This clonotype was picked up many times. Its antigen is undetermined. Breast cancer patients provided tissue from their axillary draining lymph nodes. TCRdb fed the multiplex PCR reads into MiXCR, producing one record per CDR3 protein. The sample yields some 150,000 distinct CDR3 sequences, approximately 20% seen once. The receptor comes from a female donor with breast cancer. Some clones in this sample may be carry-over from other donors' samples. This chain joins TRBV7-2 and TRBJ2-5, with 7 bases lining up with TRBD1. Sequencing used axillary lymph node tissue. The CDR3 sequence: CASSLMVGGQTRLTYF. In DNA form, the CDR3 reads TGTGCCAGCAGCTTAATGGTAGGGGGACAGACCCGTCTGACGTACTTC. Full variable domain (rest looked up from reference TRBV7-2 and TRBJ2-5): GAGVSQSPSNKVTEKGKDVELRCDPISGHTALYWYRQSLGQGLEFLIYFQGNSAPDKSGLPSDRFSAERTGGSVSTLTIQRTQQEDSAVYLCASSLMVGGQTRLTYFGPGTRLLVL.